The present T cell receptor (beta chain) was sequenced within a study of T cells after yellow fever vaccination. TCRdb independently ran MiXCR on the 5' RACE reads; one entry per CDR3 protein. This sample has 300,000 to 350,000 distinct CDR3 sequences, with 4% to 5.5% found just once. V lost 0 bases to trimming and J lost 1 base; unmatched junction nucleotides: 5. Germline V CDR1 and CDR2: LGHNA, YNFKEQ. The CDR3 sequence is 16 residues long. The sample here was PBMCs, taken 15 days after the yellow fever booster vaccination. This TCR derives from a man aged 18 to 30 who received the YFV17D yellow fever vaccine. The rearrangement links TRBV4-2 to TRBJ1-1; 7 positions match TRBD1. CDR3 in DNA: TGTGCCAGCAGCCAAGAGCGGGCAGGGGGGAACACTGAAGCTTTCTTT. As protein: CASSQERAGGNTEAFF.